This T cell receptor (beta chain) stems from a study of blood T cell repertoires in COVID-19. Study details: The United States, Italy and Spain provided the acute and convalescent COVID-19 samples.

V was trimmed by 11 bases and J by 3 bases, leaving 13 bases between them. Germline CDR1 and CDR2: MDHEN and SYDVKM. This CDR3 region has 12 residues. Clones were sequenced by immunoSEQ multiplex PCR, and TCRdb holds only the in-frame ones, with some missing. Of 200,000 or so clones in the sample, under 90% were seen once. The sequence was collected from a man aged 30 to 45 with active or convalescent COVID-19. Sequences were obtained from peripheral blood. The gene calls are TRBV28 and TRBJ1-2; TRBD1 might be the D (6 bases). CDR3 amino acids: CAYQGLDYGYTF. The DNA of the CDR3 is TGTGCCTACCAGGGGTTGGACTATGGCTACACCTTC.